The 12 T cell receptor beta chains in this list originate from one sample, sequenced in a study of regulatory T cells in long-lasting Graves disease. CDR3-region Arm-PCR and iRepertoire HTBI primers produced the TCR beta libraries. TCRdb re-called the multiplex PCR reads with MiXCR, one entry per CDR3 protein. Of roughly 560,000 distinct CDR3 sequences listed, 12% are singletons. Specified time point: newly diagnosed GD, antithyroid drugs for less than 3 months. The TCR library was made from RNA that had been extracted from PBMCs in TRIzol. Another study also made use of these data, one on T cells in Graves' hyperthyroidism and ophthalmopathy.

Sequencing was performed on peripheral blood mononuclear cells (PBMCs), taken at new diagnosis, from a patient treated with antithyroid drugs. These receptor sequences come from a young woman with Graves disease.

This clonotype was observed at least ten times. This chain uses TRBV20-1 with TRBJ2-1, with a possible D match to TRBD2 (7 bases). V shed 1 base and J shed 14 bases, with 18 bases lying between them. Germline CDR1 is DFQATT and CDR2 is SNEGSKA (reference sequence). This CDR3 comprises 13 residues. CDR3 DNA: TGCAGTGCTAGAGTCGAGGGTGCGGGGGCCGAGTTCTTC. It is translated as CSARVEGAGAEFF.

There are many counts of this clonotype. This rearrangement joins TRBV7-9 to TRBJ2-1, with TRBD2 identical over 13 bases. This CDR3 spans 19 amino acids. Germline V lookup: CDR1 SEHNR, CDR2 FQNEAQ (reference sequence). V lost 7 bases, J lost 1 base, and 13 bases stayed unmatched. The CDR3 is CASTRRGTSGKRSYNEQFF. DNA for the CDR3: TGTGCCAGCACCCGACGCGGGACTAGCGGGAAAAGGTCCTACAATGAGCAGTTCTTC.

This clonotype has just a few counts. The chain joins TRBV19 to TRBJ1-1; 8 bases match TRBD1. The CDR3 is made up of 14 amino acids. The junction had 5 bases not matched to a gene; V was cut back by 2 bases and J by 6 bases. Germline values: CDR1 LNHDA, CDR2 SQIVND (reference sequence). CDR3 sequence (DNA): TGTGCCAGTAGTATATCGGAACAGGGGGCTGAAGCTTTCTTT. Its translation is CASSISEQGAEAFF.

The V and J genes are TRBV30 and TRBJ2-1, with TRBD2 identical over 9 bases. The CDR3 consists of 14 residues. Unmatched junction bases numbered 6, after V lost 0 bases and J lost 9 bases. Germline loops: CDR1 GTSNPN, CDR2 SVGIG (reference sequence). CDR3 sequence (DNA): TGTGCCTGGAGTGTAGCGGGAGGAGTAGGTGAGCAGTTCTTC. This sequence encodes CAWSVAGGVGEQFF.

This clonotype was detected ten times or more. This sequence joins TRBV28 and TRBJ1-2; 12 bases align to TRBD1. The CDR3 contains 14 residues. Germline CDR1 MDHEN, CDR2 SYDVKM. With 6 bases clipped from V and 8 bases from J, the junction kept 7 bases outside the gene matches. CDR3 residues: CASRWGQGARGYTF. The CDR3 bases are TGTGCCAGCAGATGGGGACAGGGGGCGCGAGGCTACACCTTC.

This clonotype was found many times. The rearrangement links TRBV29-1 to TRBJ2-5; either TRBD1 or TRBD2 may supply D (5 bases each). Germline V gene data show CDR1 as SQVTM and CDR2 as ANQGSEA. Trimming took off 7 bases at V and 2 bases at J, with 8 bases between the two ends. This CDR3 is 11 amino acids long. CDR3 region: CSGGPQETQYF. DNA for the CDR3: TGCAGCGGGGGACCGCAAGAGACCCAGTACTTC.

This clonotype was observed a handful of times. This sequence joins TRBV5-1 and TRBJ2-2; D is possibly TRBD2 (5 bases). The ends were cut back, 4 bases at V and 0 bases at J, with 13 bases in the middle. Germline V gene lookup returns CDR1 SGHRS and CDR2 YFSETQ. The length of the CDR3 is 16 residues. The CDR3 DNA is TGCGCCAGCAGCCCAAGTACTAGTGCGAACACCGGGGAGCTGTTTTTT. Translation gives CASSPSTSANTGELFF. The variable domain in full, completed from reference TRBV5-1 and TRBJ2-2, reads KAGVTQTPRYLIKTRGQQVTLSCSPISGHRSVSWYQQTPGQGLQFLFEYFSETQRNKGNFPGRFSGRQFSNSRSEMNVSTLELGDSALYLCASSPSTSANTGELFFGEGSRLTVL.

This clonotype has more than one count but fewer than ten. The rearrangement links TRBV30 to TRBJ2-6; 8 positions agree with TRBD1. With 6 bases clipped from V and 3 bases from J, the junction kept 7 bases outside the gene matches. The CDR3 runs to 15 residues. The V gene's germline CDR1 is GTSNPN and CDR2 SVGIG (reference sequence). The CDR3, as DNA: TGTGCCTGTCTCTCAGGGGGCAGTGGGGCCAACGTCCTGACTTTC. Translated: CACLSGGSGANVLTF.

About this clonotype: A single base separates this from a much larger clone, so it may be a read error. CDR3 DNA sequence: TGTGCCAGCACCATACCCAGGTCGCTGGGGGAGACCCACTACTTC. Translating it yields CASTIPRSLGETHYF. This chain links TRBV7-9 with TRBJ2-5; D is perhaps TRBD1 or TRBD2 (5 bases each). Germline values: CDR1 SEHNR, CDR2 FQNEAQ (reference sequence). The CDR3 length is 15 residues.

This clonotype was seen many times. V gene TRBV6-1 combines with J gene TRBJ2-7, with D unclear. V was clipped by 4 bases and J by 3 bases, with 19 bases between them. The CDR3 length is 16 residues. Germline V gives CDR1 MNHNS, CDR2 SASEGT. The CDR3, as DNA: TGTGCCAGCAGTGCCCTAAGACTTCTACGCGACTACGAGCAGTACTTC. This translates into CASSALRLLRDYEQYF.

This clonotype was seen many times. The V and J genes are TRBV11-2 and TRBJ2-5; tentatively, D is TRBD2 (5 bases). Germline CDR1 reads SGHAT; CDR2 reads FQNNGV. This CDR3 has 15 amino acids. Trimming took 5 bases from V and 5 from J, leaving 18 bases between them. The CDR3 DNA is TGTGCCAGCAGCCCCTTTCGGGGAGTATGGGAGACCCAGTACTTC. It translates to CASSPFRGVWETQYF.

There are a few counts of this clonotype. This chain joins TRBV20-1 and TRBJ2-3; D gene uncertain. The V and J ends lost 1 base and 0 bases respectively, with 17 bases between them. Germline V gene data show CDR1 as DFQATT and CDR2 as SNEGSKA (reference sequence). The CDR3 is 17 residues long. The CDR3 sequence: CSARGFALELSTDTQYF. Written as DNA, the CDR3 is TGCAGTGCTAGAGGGTTCGCCCTCGAATTAAGCACAGATACGCAGTATTTT.